This T cell receptor beta chain was obtained from a study of shared clonotypes between healthy human individuals. To note about this clone: Antigen specificity is unknown.

The CDR3 spans 12 residues. Germline V gives CDR1 MDHEN, CDR2 SYDVKM. V gave up 7 bases and J gave up 7 bases, with 13 bases separating them. Profiling relied on immunoSEQ multiplex PCR, and the TCRdb table lists in-frame clones only, not all of them. The top ten clones hold about 1.8% of a sample with under 750,000 clones, approximately 72% of them seen once. General study points: Few donors limited the genetic and exposure-history diversity represented.

The specimen was memory CD4+ T cells sorted from blood. Subset indicated: CD45RA-negative fraction. The TCR originated in a woman between 25 and 40 years old in good health. The chain uses TRBV28 and TRBJ1-1; D remains ambiguous. CDR3 sequence reads: CASKTRVNEAFF. CDR3 sequence (DNA): TGTGCCAGCAAAACAAGAGTTAATGAAGCTTTCTTT.